This T cell receptor beta chain was observed in a study of beta chain features in type 1 diabetes. The study's findings and limits: Patients with Type 1 diabetes showed moderately but significantly shorter TCRB CDR3s in all four CD4+ subsets.

Expressed TCRB transcripts got sequenced, as all isolated RNA was reverse transcribed. This table comes from immunoSEQ multiplex PCR, and its TCRdb copy is limited to in-frame clones, with some not included. The table has about 660,000 clones, over 12% seen once. Trimming took 6 bases from V and 7 from J; bases not matched to a gene: 9. This CDR3 region has 15 residues. The germline gives CDR1 SNHLY, CDR2 FYNNEI. This clone has only a few counts. Its specificity is unknown. This chain joins TRBV2 and TRBJ1-5; 10 nucleotides align to TRBD1. The TCR sequence derives from a man aged 18 to 29 with type 1 diabetes. The sample consisted of naive CD4+ T cells from blood. CDR3 sequence: CASSDMGQGTQPQHF. The CDR3 coding sequence is TGTGCCAGCAGCGATATGGGACAGGGGACGCAGCCCCAGCATTTT.